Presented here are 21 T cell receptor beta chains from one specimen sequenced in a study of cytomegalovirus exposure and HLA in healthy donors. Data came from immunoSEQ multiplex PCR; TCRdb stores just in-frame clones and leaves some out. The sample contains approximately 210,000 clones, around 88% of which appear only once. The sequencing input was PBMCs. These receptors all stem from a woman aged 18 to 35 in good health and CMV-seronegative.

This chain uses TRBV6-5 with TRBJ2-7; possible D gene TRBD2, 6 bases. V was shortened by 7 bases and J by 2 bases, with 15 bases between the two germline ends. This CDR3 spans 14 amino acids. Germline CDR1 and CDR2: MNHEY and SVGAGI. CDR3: CASTAPGEAYEQYF. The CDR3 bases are TGTGCCAGCACCGCGCCGGGGGAGGCCTACGAGCAGTACTTC.

The CDR3 loop reads CASSFDRGNYGYTF. In DNA form, the CDR3 reads TGTGCCAGCTCATTTGACAGGGGGAACTATGGCTACACCTTC. The chain employs TRBV18 and TRBJ1-2; 9 bases fit TRBD1. The ends lost 5 bases at V and 2 bases at J; junction bases unmatched: 3. Germline V gives CDR1 KGHSH, CDR2 LQKENI. The CDR3 sequence is 14 residues long.

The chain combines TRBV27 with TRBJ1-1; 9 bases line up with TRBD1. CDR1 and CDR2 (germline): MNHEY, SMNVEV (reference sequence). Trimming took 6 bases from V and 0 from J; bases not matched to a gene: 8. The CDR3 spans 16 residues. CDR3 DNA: TGTGCCAGCAGATTCGGGACAGGGAGGCTGAACACTGAAGCTTTCTTT. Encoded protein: CASRFGTGRLNTEAFF.

CDR3 protein: CAWSLLSRGGGAPNEQFF. The CDR3 coding sequence is TGTGCCTGGAGTCTATTATCTCGGGGTGGCGGAGCACCCAATGAGCAGTTCTTC. This chain uses TRBV30 with TRBJ2-1, with D possibly TRBD2 on 5 matching bases. CDR1 is GTSNPN and CDR2 is SVGIG in the germline V gene (reference sequence). This CDR3 is built from 18 residues. V dropped 2 bases and J dropped 6 bases, with 26 bases sitting between them. The full variable domain, rest sourced from reference TRBV30 and TRBJ2-1, is SQTIHQWPATLVQPVGSPLSLECTVEGTSNPNLYWYRQAAGRGLQLLFYSVGIGQISSEVPQNLSASRPQDRQFILSSKKLLLSDSGFYLCAWSLLSRGGGAPNEQFFGPGTRLTVL.

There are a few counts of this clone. The chain's CDR3 is CASSQGGGYTF. The CDR3 DNA is TGTGCCAGCAGTCAGGGTGGGGGCTACACCTTC. The chain recombines TRBV6-6 with TRBJ1-2; D possibly corresponds to TRBD1 (5 bases). Trimming removed 5 bases at V and 8 bases at J, with 9 bases between. The CDR3 covers 11 residues. The V gene's germline CDR1 is MNHNY and CDR2 SVGAGI (reference sequence).

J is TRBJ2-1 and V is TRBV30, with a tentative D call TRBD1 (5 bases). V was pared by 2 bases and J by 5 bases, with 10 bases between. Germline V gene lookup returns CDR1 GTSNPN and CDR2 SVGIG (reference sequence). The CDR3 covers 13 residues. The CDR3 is CAWSRAGNNEQFF. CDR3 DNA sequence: TGTGCCTGGAGTCGAGCAGGGAACAATGAGCAGTTCTTC.

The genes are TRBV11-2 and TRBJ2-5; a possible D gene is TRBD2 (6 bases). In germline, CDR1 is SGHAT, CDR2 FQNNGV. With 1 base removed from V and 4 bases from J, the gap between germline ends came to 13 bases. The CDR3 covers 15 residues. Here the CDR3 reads CASSLGAGWGETQYF. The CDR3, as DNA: TGTGCCAGCAGCTTAGGTGCGGGATGGGGAGAGACCCAGTACTTC.

The CDR3 protein is CASSESGKRSEAFF. The CDR3 DNA is TGTGCCAGTAGTGAGTCGGGGAAGAGGTCTGAAGCTTTCTTT. The V call is TRBV19, the J call TRBJ1-1; D is undetermined. Between the trimmed V and J ends, which lost 5 bases and 6 bases, there was a span of 16 bases. There are 14 residues in the CDR3. Germline assignment: CDR1 LNHDA and CDR2 SQIVND (reference sequence).

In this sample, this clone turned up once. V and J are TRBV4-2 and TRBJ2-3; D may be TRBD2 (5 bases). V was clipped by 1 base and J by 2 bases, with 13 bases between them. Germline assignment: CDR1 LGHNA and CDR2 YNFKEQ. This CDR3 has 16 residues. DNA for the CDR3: TGTGCCAGCAGCCAAGGGTCGGCTAGCCTCACAGATACGCAGTATTTT. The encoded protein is CASSQGSASLTDTQYF.

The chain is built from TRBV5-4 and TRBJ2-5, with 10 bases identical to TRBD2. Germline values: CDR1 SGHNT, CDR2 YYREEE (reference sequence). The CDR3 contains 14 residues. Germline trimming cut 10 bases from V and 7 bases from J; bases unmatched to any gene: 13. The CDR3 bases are TGTGCCCACCACGGAGCGGGAGGGCCAGGGACCCAGTACTTC. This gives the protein CAHHGAGGPGTQYF.

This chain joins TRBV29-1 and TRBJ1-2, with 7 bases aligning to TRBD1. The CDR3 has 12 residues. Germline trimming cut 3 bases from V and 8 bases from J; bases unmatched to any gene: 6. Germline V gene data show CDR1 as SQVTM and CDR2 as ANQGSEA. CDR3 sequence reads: CSVDTGDGGYTF. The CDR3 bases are TGCAGCGTTGACACAGGGGATGGCGGCTACACCTTC.

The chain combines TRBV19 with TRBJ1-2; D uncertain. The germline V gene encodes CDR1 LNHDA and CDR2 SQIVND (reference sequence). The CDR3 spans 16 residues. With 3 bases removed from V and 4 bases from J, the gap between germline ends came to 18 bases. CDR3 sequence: CASSMDARAPLYGYTF. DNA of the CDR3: TGTGCCAGTAGTATGGACGCGAGGGCACCCCTCTATGGCTACACCTTC.

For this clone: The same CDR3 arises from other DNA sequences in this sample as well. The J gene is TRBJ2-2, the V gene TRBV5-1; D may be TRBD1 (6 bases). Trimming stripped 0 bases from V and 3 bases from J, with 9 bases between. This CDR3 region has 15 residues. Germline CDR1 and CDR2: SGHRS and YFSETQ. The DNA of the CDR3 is TGCGCCAGCAGCTTGGACAGGGTCGACACCGGGGAGCTGTTTTTT. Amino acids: CASSLDRVDTGELFF.

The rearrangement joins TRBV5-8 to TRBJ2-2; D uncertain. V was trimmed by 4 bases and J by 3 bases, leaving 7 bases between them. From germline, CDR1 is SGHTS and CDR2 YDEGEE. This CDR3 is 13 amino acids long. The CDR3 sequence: CASSRGDTGELFF. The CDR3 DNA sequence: TGTGCCAGCAGCCGCGGAGACACCGGGGAGCTGTTTTTT.

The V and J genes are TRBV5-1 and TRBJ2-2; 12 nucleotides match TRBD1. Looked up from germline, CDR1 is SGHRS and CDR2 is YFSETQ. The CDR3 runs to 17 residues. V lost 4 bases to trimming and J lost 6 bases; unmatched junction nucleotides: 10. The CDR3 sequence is CASSGGQGAVKSGELFF. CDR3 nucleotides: TGCGCCAGCAGCGGGGGACAGGGGGCGGTAAAATCCGGGGAGCTGTTTTTT.

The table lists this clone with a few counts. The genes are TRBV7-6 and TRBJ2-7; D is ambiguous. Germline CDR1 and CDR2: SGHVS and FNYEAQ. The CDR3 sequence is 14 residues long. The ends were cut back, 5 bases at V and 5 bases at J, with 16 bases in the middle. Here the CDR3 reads CASSRDTKSNEQYF. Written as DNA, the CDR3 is TGTGCCAGCAGCCGAGACACGAAAAGCAACGAGCAGTACTTC.

The CDR3 DNA follows: TGTGCCAGCTCACCACCTATGGGACAGGGGAACTATGGCTACACCTTC. Translation: CASSPPMGQGNYGYTF. The V gene is TRBV18, the J gene TRBJ1-2; 10 bases align to TRBD1. Germline CDR1 is KGHSH and CDR2 is LQKENI. This CDR3 has 16 amino acids. The ends lost 0 bases at V and 2 bases at J; junction bases unmatched: 3.

CDR3 region: CAWAPGQGKFIAYEQYF. The CDR3 region has the DNA TGTGCCTGGGCACCGGGACAGGGAAAATTCATCGCCTACGAGCAGTACTTC. The chain joins TRBV30 to TRBJ2-7; the match to TRBD1 covers 9 bases. The V and J ends lost 5 bases and 2 bases, in that order; junction bases with no gene match: 16. This CDR3 spans 17 amino acids. In germline, CDR1 is GTSNPN, CDR2 SVGIG (reference sequence).

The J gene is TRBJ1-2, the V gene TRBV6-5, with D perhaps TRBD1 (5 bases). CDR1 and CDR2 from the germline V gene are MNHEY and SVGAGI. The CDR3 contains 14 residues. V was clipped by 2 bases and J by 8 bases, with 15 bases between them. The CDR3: CASSYGRGYTGYTF. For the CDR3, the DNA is TGTGCCAGCAGTTACGGAAGGGGATATACGGGCTACACCTTC.

This CDR3 reads CASSEGRSMNTEAFF. CDR3 DNA: TGTGCCAGCAGTGAAGGGAGGTCCATGAACACTGAAGCTTTCTTT. The J gene is TRBJ1-1, the V gene TRBV6-1; unclear D gene. The germline CDR1 and CDR2 sequences are MNHNS and SASEGT. This CDR3 has 15 residues. Trimming left V 1 base short and J 0 bases short, with 9 bases between.

This CDR3 reads CAWSRNRGEAFF. CDR3 nucleotide sequence: TGTGCCTGGAGTAGGAACAGGGGTGAAGCTTTCTTT. The chain combines TRBV30 with TRBJ1-1; 7 nucleotides align to TRBD1. The germline CDR1 and CDR2 sequences are GTSNPN and SVGIG (reference sequence). With V trimmed by 2 bases and J by 7 bases, 4 bases remained unmatched. The CDR3 covers 12 residues.